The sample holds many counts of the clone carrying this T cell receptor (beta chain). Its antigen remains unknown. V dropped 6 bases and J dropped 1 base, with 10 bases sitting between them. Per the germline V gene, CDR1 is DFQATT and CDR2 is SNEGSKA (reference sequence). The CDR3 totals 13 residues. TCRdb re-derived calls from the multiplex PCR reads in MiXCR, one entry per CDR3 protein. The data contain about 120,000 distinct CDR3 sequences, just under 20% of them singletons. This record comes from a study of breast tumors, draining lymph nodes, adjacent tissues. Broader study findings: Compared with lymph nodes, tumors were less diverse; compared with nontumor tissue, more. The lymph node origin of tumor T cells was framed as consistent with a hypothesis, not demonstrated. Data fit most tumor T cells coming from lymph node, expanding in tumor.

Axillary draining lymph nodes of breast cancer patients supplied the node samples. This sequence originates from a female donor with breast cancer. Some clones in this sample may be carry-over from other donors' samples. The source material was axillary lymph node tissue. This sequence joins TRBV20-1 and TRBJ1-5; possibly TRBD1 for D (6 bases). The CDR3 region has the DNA TGCAGTGCCAGGACAGACAGCAATCAGCCCCAGCATTTT. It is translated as CSARTDSNQPQHF.